This TCR beta chain was captured by sequencing in a study of control samples from healthy donors and cancer patients. The CDR3 spans 14 residues. Looked up from germline, CDR1 is GTSNPN and CDR2 is SVGIG (reference sequence). The junction had 9 bases not matched to a gene; V was cut back by 8 bases and J by 6 bases. The table came from immunoSEQ multiplex PCR; TCRdb's copy has only in-frame clones and leaves some out. The table includes about 65,000 clones, roughly nine tenths detected once. The J gene is TRBJ2-1, the V gene TRBV30; TRBD2 matches at 11 bases. The source of this sequence is a woman aged 50 to 65 with colorectal cancer. Sequences were obtained from PBMCs. CDR3 sequence: CASEPGTSGNEQFF. The DNA for the CDR3 is TGTGCCAGCGAACCCGGGACTAGCGGCAATGAGCAGTTCTTC.